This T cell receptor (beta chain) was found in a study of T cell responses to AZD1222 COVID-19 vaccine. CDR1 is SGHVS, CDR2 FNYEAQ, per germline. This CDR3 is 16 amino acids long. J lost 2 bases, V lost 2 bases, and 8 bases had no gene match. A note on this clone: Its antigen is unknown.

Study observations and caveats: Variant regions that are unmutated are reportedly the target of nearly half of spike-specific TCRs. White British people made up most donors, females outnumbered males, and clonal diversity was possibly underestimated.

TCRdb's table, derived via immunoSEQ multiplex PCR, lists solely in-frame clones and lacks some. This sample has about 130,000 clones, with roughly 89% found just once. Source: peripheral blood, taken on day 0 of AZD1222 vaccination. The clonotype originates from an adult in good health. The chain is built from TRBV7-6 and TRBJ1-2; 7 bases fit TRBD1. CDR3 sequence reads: CASSLWDRGPNYGYTF. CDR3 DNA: TGTGCCAGCAGCTTATGGGACAGAGGGCCCAACTATGGCTACACCTTC.